These T cell receptor beta chains were read from a single sample in a study of cytomegalovirus exposure and HLA in healthy donors. Sequenced by immunoSEQ multiplex PCR; TCRdb stores in-frame clones only, minus some. This table holds approximately 71,000 clones, roughly 70% found once. Sequencing was carried out using PBMCs. Receptor source: a woman in her forties in good health and CMV-seropositive. CDR3s include the opening cysteine and the closing phenylalanine or tryptophan. D genes are given only for firm matches. The listing skips clone size in some rows; elsewhere it reads once, few, many or a size class.

size,length,J,D,V,CDR3,DNA
NA,13,TRBJ1-1,NA,TRBV6-1,CASSSTLNTEAFF,TGTGCCAGCAGTTCGACACTGAACACTGAAGCTTTCTTT
NA,16,TRBJ2-1,TRBD1,TRBV5-1,CASSSSRDRGQNEQFF,TGCGCCAGCAGCTCCTCCCGGGACAGGGGGCAGAATGAGCAGTTCTTC
few,16,TRBJ2-3,NA,TRBV19,CASSISSLPSTDTQYF,TGTGCCAGTAGTATATCCTCCCTCCCTAGCACAGATACGCAGTATTTT
NA,12,TRBJ1-5,NA,TRBV10-1,CASSDGFQPQHF,TGCGCCAGCAGTGACGGGTTTCAGCCCCAGCATTTT
few,14,TRBJ1-2,TRBD1,TRBV30,CAWSPRQGHYGYTF,TGTGCCTGGAGTCCCCGACAGGGGCACTATGGCTACACCTTC
once,15,TRBJ1-2,TRBD1,TRBV27,CASQGWTGGDYGYTF,TGTGCCAGCCAAGGATGGACAGGGGGAGACTATGGCTACACCTTC
NA,13,TRBJ1-2,NA,TRBV6-5,CASSYGQIYGYTF,TGTGCCAGCAGTTACGGACAGATTTATGGCTACACCTTC
NA,13,TRBJ1-4,NA,TRBV11-2,CASSVIPQERLFF,TGTGCCAGCAGCGTAATCCCCCAAGAGAGACTGTTTTTT
NA,17,TRBJ1-2,TRBD1,TRBV7-8,CASSLDRTGGAQYGYTF,TGTGCCAGCAGCTTAGATCGGACAGGGGGCGCGCAGTATGGCTACACCTTC
NA,14,TRBJ1-4,TRBD1,TRBV5-4,CASKKDRGDEKLFF,TGTGCCAGCAAAAAGGACAGGGGAGATGAAAAACTGTTTTTT
NA,13,TRBJ2-4,TRBD1,TRBV5-1,CASSLEGADIQYF,TGCGCCAGCAGCTTGGAGGGGGCGGACATTCAGTACTTC
NA,14,TRBJ2-7,TRBD1,TRBV5-1,CASSSQGVSDEQYF,TGCGCCAGCAGCTCCCAGGGGGTAAGCGACGAGCAGTACTTC
NA,15,TRBJ1-1,TRBD1,TRBV7-2,CASSLHRGGDTEAFF,TGTGCCAGCAGCTTACACAGGGGAGGAGACACTGAAGCTTTCTTT
NA,13,TRBJ1-1,TRBD1,TRBV2,CASSAGTGSEAFF,TGTGCCAGCAGTGCCGGGACAGGGTCCGAAGCTTTCTTT
NA,13,TRBJ2-1,NA,TRBV4-2,CASSQGTVDEQFF,TGTGCCAGCAGCCAAGGGACAGTTGATGAGCAGTTCTTC
NA,15,TRBJ1-6,NA,TRBV5-1,CASSLSKRENSPLHF,TGCGCCAGCAGCTTGAGTAAACGGGAAAATTCACCCCTCCACTTT
NA,14,TRBJ1-1,TRBD1,TRBV2,CASGQGGEGTEAFF,TGTGCCAGCGGACAGGGGGGAGAGGGCACTGAAGCTTTCTTT
NA,15,TRBJ2-2,NA,TRBV11-2,CASSSPRGNTGELFF,TGTGCCAGCAGCTCCCCCCGGGGGAACACCGGGGAGCTGTTTTTT
NA,14,TRBJ2-3,NA,TRBV6-8,CASSSDYRGDTQYF,TGTGCCAGCAGTTCGGACTACCGCGGGGATACGCAGTATTTT
NA,13,TRBJ2-5,NA,TRBV19,CASRAVPQETQYF,TGTGCCAGTAGGGCAGTACCTCAAGAGACCCAGTACTTC
NA,14,TRBJ1-3,NA,TRBV5-4,CASSQGTPGNTIYF,TGTGCCAGCAGCCAAGGGACACCTGGAAACACCATATATTTT
NA,11,TRBJ2-7,TRBD1,TRBV6-5,CASSQQGEQYF,TGTGCCAGCAGTCAACAGGGGGAGCAGTACTTC
NA,10,TRBJ1-2,NA,TRBV6-1,CGLYNYGYTF,TGTGGTCTCTATAACTATGGCTACACCTTC
NA,17,TRBJ2-3,NA,TRBV4-1,CASSQEPRGTSTDTQYF,TGCGCCAGCAGCCAAGAACCTCGAGGAACCAGCACAGATACGCAGTATTTT
NA,15,TRBJ2-7,TRBD2,TRBV5-6,CASSFPSGGAYEQYF,TGTGCCAGCAGCTTCCCTAGCGGGGGAGCCTACGAGCAGTACTTC
NA,16,TRBJ1-4,TRBD1,TRBV5-1,CASSLAGTATNEKLFF,TGCGCCAGCAGCTTGGCCGGGACAGCAACTAATGAAAAACTGTTTTTT